A selection of T cell receptor beta chains follows, all from one sample in a study of tumor-infiltrating lymphocytes in glioblastoma multiforme. Each CDR3 protein gets one entry after TCRdb re-called the multiplex PCR reads with MiXCR. The data show tens of thousands of distinct CDR3 sequences, about 64% seen once. Sequences were obtained from brain tumor tissue. The receptor set was obtained from a male donor with glioblastoma. Each CDR3 is given with its conserved first and last residue. The D gene is left open where the match is weak. For some rows the clone size is stated as once, few or many, or as a class when expanded; others skip it.

clone_size	d_call	v_call	j_call	cdr3_aa	cdr3_nt
many	NA	TRBV20-1	TRBJ1-6	CSARDRTEDSPLHF	TGCAGTGCTAGAGATCGGACAGAGGATTCACCCCTCCACTTT
NA	TRBD2	TRBV5-1	TRBJ2-1	CASSPGTSGRAFYNEKFF	TGCGCCAGCAGCCCCGGCACTAGCGGGAGGGCCTTCTACAATGAGAAGTTCTTC
NA	TRBD2	TRBV11-2	TRBJ2-1	CASSLGLAGENEQFF	TGTGCCAGCAGTTTGGGGCTAGCGGGAGAAAATGAGCAGTTCTTC
NA	NA	TRBV6-8	TRBJ2-2	CASRMVPVLETGELLF	TGTGCCAGCAGGATGGTCCCGGTACTAGAGACCGGGGAGCTGCTTTTT
once	NA	TRBV12-3/TRBV12-4	TRBJ1-1	CASSLDRQKAFF	TGTGCCAGCAGTTTAGATCGACAGAAAGCTTTCTTT
NA	NA	TRBV12-3/TRBV12-4	TRBJ2-7	CASSLLRAPHSYEQYF	TGTGCCAGCAGTTTACTCAGGGCCCCCCATTCCTACGAGCAGTACTTC
NA	TRBD1	TRBV4-1	TRBJ2-1	CASRGTGRSSYNEQFF	TGCGCCAGCAGAGGGACAGGCCGGAGCTCCTACAATGAGCAGTTCTTC
NA	TRBD2	TRBV11-3	TRBJ2-1	CASSPMGEGEQFF	TGTGCAAGCAGCCCGATGGGGGAGGGTGAGCAGTTCTTC
NA	NA	TRBV20-1	TRBJ2-7	CSASIGAANSYEQYF	TGCAGTGCTTCTATCGGGGCGGCTAATTCATACGAGCAATACTTC
few	NA	TRBV11-1	TRBJ2-1	CASSDRGPRSSYNEQFF	TGTGCCAGCAGCGACCGGGGCCCTAGGAGCTCCTACAATGAGCAGTTCTTC
NA	TRBD1	TRBV11-2	TRBJ2-5	CVSRRRTGQETQYF	TGTGTCAGCCGCCGACGGACAGGTCAAGAGACCCAGTACTTC
NA	TRBD1	TRBV20-1	TRBJ1-5	CSATGQGDHQPQHF	TGCAGTGCTACGGGACAGGGGGATCATCAGCCCCAGCATTTT
few	NA	TRBV11-2	TRBJ2-1	CASSFSRTRGDEQFF	TGTGCCAGCAGTTTTTCGAGGACCAGGGGTGATGAGCAGTTCTTC
once	NA	TRBV6-6	TRBJ1-2	CASSSQGGGSYGYTF	TGTGCCAGCAGCTCACAGGGAGGAGGGTCCTATGGCTACACCTTC
NA	NA	TRBV29-1	TRBJ1-3	CSAQGIGNTLYF	TGCAGCGCTCAGGGAATCGGGAACACCTTATATTTT
once	NA	TRBV11-2	TRBJ1-1	CASKAILGVGNTEAFF	TGTGCCAGCAAGGCTATTCTAGGGGTAGGGAACACCGAAGCTTTCTTT
NA	NA	TRBV18	TRBJ2-1	CASSRDPLNEQSF	TGTGCCAGCTCTCGCGACCCACTCAATGAGCAGTCCTTC
NA	TRBD1	TRBV24-1	TRBJ2-5	CATSGSGTETQETQYF	TGTGCCACCAGTGGCTCCGGGACAGAAACCCAAGAGACCCAGTACTTC
NA	TRBD2	TRBV6-5	TRBJ2-7	CASSGLAGGTYEQYF	TGTGCCAGCTCCGGACTAGCGGGAGGGACCTACGAGCAGTACTTC
NA	NA	TRBV7-9	TRBJ2-5	CASSFTIGRVGSEVKTQYF	TGTGCCAGCAGCTTTACTATTGGTCGGGTCGGGAGTGAAGTGAAGACCCAGTACTTC
NA	NA	TRBV20-1	TRBJ1-2	CSAKDLGEFGYTF	TGCAGTGCTAAAGATCTAGGGGAGTTTGGCTACACCTTC
NA	NA	TRBV11-2	TRBJ1-1	CASSLMRGGTEAFF	TGTGCCAGCAGCCTTATGAGAGGAGGGACTGAAGCTTTCTTT
NA	TRBD2	TRBV11-2	TRBJ2-2	CASSLRLAENTGGLFF	TGTGCCAGCAGCTTAAGGCTAGCGGAGAACACCGGGGGGCTGTTTTTT
NA	NA	TRBV30	TRBJ2-2	CVARRRAGGELFF	TGTGTCGCGAGACGGAGGGCGGGCGGGGAGCTGTTTTTT